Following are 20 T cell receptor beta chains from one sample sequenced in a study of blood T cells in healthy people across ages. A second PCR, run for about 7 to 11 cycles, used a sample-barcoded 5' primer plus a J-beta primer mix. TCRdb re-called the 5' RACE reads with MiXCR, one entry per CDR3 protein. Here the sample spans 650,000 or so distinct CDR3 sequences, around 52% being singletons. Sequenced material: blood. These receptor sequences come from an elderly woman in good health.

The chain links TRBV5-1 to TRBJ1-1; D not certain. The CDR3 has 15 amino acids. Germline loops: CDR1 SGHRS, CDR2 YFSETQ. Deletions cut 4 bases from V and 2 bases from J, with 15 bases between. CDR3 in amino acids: CASSEVGNGNTEAFF. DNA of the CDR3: TGCGCCAGCAGCGAAGTGGGAAACGGAAACACTGAAGCTTTCTTT.

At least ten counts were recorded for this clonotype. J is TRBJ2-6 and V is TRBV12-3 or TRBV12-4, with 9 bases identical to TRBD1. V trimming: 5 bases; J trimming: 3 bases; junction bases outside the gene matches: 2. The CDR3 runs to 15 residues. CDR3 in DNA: TGTGCCAGCAGTGGGACAGGGTATGGGGCCAACGTCCTGACTTTC. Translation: CASSGTGYGANVLTF.

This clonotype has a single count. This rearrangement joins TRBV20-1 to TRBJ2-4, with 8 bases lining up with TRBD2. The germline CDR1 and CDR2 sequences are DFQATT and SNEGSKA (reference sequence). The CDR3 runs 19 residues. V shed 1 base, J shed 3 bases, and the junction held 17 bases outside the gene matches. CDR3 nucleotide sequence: TGCAGTGCTAGAGCCAGTGGCGGGGGGTACGAATTTGTCAAAAACATTCAGTACTTC. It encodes CSARASGGGYEFVKNIQYF.

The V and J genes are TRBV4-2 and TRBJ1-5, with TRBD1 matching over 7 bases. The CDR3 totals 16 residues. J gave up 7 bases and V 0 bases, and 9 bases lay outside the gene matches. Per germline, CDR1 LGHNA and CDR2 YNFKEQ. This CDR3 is CASSQEEGAQWQPQHF. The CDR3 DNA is TGTGCCAGCAGCCAAGAAGAGGGGGCTCAATGGCAGCCCCAGCATTTT.

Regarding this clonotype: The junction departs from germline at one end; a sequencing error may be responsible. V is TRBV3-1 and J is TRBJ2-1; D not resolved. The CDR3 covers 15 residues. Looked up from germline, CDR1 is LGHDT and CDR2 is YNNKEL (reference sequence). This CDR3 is CASSPRIGSCNEQFF. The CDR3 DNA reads TGTGCCAGCAGCCCTCGGATAGGCTCCTGCAATGAGCAGTTCTTC.

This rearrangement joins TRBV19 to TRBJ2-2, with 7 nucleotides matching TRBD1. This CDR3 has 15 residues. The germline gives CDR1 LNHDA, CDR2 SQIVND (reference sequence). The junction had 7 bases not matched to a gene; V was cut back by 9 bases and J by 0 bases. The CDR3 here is CASQEGASNTGELFF. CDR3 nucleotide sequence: TGTGCCAGCCAAGAGGGGGCCTCGAACACCGGGGAGCTGTTTTTT.

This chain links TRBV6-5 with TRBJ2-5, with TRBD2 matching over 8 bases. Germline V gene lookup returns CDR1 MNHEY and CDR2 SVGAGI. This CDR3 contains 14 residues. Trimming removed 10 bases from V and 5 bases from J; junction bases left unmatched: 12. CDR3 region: CATQSGGKSETQYF. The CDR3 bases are TGTGCCACCCAGTCGGGGGGGAAGTCGGAGACCCAGTACTTC.

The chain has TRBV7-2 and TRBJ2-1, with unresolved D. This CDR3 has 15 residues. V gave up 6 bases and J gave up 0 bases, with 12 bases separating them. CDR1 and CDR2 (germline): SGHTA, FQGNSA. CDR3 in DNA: TGTGCCAGCAGACCCCGTTTAAGCTCCTACAATGAGCAGTTCTTC. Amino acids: CASRPRLSSYNEQFF.

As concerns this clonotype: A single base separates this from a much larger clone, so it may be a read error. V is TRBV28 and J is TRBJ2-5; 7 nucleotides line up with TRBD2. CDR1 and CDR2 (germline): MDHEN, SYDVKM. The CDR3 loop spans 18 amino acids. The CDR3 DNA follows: TGTGCCAGCTCCATCCCCAAAGGAACTAGCGAGGGGTCAGAGACCCGGTACTTC. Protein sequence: CASSIPKGTSEGSETRYF.

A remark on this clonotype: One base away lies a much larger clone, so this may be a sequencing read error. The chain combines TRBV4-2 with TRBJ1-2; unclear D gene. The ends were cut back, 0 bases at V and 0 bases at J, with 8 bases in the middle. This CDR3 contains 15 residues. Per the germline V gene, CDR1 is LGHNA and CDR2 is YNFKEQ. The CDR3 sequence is CASSQERLANYGYTF. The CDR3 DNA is TGTGCCAGCAGCCAAGAACGGTTAGCTAACTATGGCTACACCTTC.

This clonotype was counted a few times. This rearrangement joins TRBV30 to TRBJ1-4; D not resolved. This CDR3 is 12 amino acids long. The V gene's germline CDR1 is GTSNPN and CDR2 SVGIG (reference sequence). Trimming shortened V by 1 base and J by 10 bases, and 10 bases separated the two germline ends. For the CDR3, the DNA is TGTGCCTGGAGTGGAACTGACGGAAAACTGTTTTTT. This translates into CAWSGTDGKLFF.

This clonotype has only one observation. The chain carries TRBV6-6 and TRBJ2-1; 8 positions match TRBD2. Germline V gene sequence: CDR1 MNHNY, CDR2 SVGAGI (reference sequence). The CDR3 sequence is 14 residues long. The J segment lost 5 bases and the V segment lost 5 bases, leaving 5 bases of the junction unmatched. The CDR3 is CASSTAGGNNEQFF. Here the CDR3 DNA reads TGTGCCAGCAGTACCGCGGGGGGAAACAATGAGCAGTTCTTC.

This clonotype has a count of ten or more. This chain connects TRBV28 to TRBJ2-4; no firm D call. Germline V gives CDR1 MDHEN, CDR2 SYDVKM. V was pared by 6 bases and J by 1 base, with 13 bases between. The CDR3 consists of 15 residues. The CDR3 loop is CASSPGSRAKNIQYF. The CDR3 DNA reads TGTGCCAGCAGCCCAGGCTCCCGGGCCAAAAACATTCAGTACTTC.

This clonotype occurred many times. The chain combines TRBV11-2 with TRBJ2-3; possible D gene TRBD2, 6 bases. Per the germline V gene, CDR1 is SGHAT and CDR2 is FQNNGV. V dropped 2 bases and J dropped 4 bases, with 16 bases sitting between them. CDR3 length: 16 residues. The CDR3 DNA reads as TGTGCCAGCAGCTTACATGGGGGAGGTACGGCAGATACGCAGTATTTT. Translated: CASSLHGGGTADTQYF.

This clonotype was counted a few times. CDR3 loop: CASISRGHENTGELFF. DNA of the CDR3: TGTGCCAGCATCTCGAGGGGACACGAGAACACCGGGGAGCTGTTTTTT. This chain joins TRBV11-2 and TRBJ2-2; possible D gene TRBD1, 6 bases. This CDR3 has 16 amino acids. V was cut by 7 bases and J by 1 base, with 16 bases left in between. Germline assignment: CDR1 SGHAT and CDR2 FQNNGV.

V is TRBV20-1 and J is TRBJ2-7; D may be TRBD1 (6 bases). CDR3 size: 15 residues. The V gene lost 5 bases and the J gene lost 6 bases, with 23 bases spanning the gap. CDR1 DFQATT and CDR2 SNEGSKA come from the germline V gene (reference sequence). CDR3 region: CSAGSNTGQLSEQYF. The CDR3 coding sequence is TGCAGTGCTGGAAGTAATACAGGGCAACTTAGCGAGCAGTACTTC.

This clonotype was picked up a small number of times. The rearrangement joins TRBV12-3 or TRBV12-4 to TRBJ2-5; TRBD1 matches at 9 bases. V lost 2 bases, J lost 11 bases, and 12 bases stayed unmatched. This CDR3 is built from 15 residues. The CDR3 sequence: CASSLSGQGNNEQYF. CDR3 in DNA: TGTGCCAGCAGTTTATCGGGACAGGGAAACAATGAGCAGTACTTC.

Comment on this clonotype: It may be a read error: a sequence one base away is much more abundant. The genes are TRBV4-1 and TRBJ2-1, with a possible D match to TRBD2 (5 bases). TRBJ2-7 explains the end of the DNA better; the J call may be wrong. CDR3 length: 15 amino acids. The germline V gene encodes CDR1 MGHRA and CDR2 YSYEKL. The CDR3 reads CASSQAFGGYNEQYF. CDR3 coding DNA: TGCGCCAGCAGCCAAGCCTTCGGAGGTTACAATGAGCAGTACTTC.

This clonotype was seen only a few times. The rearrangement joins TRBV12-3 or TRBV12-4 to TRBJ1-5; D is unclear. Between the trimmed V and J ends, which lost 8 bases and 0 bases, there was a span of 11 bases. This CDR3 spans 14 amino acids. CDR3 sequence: CASSEVHSNQPQHF. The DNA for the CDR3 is TGTGCCAGCTCCGAGGTCCATAGCAATCAGCCCCAGCATTTT.

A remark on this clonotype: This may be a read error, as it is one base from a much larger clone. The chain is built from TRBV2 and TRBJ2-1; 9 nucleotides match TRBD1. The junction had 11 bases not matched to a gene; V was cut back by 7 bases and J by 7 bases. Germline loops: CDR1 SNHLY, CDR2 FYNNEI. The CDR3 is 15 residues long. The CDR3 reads CASISGGTGKNEQFF. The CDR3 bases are TGTGCCAGCATATCTGGGGGGACAGGGAAGAATGAGCAGTTCTTC.